The 11 T cell receptor beta chains below come from one sample, sequenced in a study of OX40 agonist ivuxolimab in advanced cancers. Profiled with immunoSEQ multiplex PCR; TCRdb holds only in-frame clones, not every one. Found here are 30,000 to 45,000 clones, 82% of them singletons; the top ten hold 1.8%. This specimen was CD4+ or CD8+ T cells sorted from blood, taken in a trial of the OX40 agonist ivuxolimab. These receptors came from an adult with an advanced solid tumor such as melanoma, head and neck, liver or kidney cancer.

The J gene is TRBJ1-3, the V gene TRBV7-8; D is undetermined. Germline CDR1 is SGHVS and CDR2 is FQNEAQ. V dropped 5 bases and J dropped 0 bases, with 17 bases sitting between them. CDR3 length: 17 residues. The CDR3 region is CASSRNQEAPSGNTIYF. The CDR3 region has the DNA TGTGCCAGCAGCAGAAACCAGGAGGCCCCCTCTGGAAACACCATATATTTT.

Note on this clone: One end of the junction is discordant with germline, which a read error may explain. The chain is built from TRBV7-7 and TRBJ2-3; 7 bases line up with TRBD1. CDR1 is SSHAT and CDR2 is FNYEAQ in the germline V gene (reference sequence). CDR3 length: 15 amino acids. The CDR3 sequence: CASSKNRGGTDTQYF. The CDR3 DNA follows: TGTGCTAGCAGCAAGAACAGGGGCGGCACAGATACGCAGTATTTT.

The CDR3 reads CASSPQGQAVGYTF. The CDR3, as DNA: TGTGCCAGCTCACCACAGGGACAGGCAGTGGGCTACACCTTC. This rearrangement joins TRBV18 to TRBJ1-2, with 8 bases identical to TRBD1. This CDR3 is 14 amino acids long. Trimming cost V 1 base and J 8 bases; bases outside gene matches: 6. The V gene's germline CDR1 is KGHSH and CDR2 LQKENI.

CDR3 in amino acids: CASSYSLLGYEQYF. CDR3 DNA sequence: TGTGCCAGCAGTTACTCCCTCTTAGGCTACGAGCAGTACTTC. The V gene is TRBV6-5, the J gene TRBJ2-7; D gene ambiguous. Germline-derived CDR1 and CDR2 are MNHEY and SVGAGI. The CDR3 spans 14 residues. Trimming took 0 bases from V and 3 from J, leaving 9 bases between them.

In nucleotides, the CDR3 is TGTGCCAGCTCACCACGGACAGGTCAAGAGACCCAGTACTTC. Translating gives CASSPRTGQETQYF. The chain carries TRBV18 and TRBJ2-5; 7 bases line up with TRBD1. Trimming removed 1 base from V and 2 bases from J; junction bases left unmatched: 1. Germline-derived CDR1 and CDR2 are KGHSH and LQKENI. The CDR3 length is 14 residues.

The CDR3 DNA follows: TGTGCCAGCAGCTTGGACCTAGCGGGGACCTACACAGATACGCAGTATTTT. This translates into CASSLDLAGTYTDTQYF. This chain joins TRBV5-6 and TRBJ2-3, with 9 bases aligning to TRBD2. The CDR3 is 17 residues long. The V gene's germline CDR1 is SGHDT and CDR2 YYEEEE. Trimming cost V 0 bases and J 2 bases; bases outside gene matches: 7.

J is TRBJ2-7 and V is TRBV6-6; D not resolved. CDR1 and CDR2 from the germline V gene are MNHNY and SVGAGI (reference sequence). This CDR3 has 14 amino acids. V was shortened by 0 bases and J by 0 bases, with 6 bases between the two germline ends. The CDR3 DNA is TGTGCCAGCAGTTACTCGAGTTTCTCCTACGAGCAGTACTTC. This translates into CASSYSSFSYEQYF.

V and J are TRBV7-6 and TRBJ2-3; D call uncertain. The germline V and J ends were trimmed by 4 bases and 0 bases, with 14 bases remaining between them. Germline V gene data show CDR1 as SGHVS and CDR2 as FNYEAQ. The length of the CDR3 is 16 residues. This chain's CDR3 is CASSSTRPPSTDTQYF. The CDR3 region has the DNA TGTGCCAGCAGCTCCACTCGGCCCCCCAGCACAGATACGCAGTATTTT. The whole variable domain, remainder taken from reference TRBV7-6 and TRBJ2-3, is GAGVSQSPRYKVTKRGQDVALRCDPISGHVSLYWYRQALGQGPEFLTYFNYEAQQDKSGLPNDRFSAERPEGSISTLTIQRTEQRDSAMYRCASSSTRPPSTDTQYFGPGTRLTVL.

The chain carries TRBV29-1 and TRBJ1-2; 8 bases align to TRBD1. Germline loops: CDR1 SQVTM, CDR2 ANQGSEA. The CDR3 extends over 11 amino acids. V shed 5 bases, J shed 4 bases, and the junction held 0 bases outside the gene matches. The CDR3 loop is CSVTGGYGYTF. The CDR3 DNA is TGCAGCGTTACAGGGGGCTATGGCTACACCTTC.

The chain carries TRBV7-2 and TRBJ2-5, with D hard to call. Trimming shortened V by 5 bases and J by 5 bases, and 12 bases separated the two germline ends. This CDR3 is 13 amino acids long. Germline-derived CDR1 and CDR2 are SGHTA and FQGNSA. This CDR3 is CASSKNRLETQYF. The CDR3 DNA sequence: TGTGCCAGCAGCAAGAACCGTTTGGAGACCCAGTACTTC.

This clone was observed once. V is TRBV4-1 and J is TRBJ1-2; TRBD1 is a possible D gene (6 bases). In germline, CDR1 is MGHRA, CDR2 YSYEKL. The CDR3 consists of 14 residues. V shed 6 bases and J shed 2 bases, with 13 bases lying between them. This CDR3 is CASSYDRMNYGYTF. Written as DNA, the CDR3 is TGCGCCAGCAGTTACGACAGGATGAACTATGGCTACACCTTC.